The 22 T cell receptor beta chains presented below share a single source sample, sequenced in a study of CD8 T cells in Susac syndrome. Reverse transcription of about 0.5 to 1 ug RNA was carried out with random hexamers. TCRdb reprocessed the immunoSEQ multiplex PCR reads via MiXCR and lists one record per CDR3 protein. This sample has hundreds of thousands of distinct CDR3 sequences, with 94% found just once. The sequencing sample was made of CD4+ T cells from PBMCs. These receptors all come from a human donor with Susac syndrome.

The chain recombines TRBV30 with TRBJ1-2; the D is unclear. The CDR3 runs 13 residues. Trimming stripped 1 base from V and 2 bases from J, with 8 bases between. Germline CDR1 is GTSNPN and CDR2 is SVGIG (reference sequence). CDR3 protein: CAWSGQRNYGYTF. The CDR3 nucleotides are TGTGCCTGGAGTGGTCAGAGAAACTATGGCTACACCTTC.

The chain combines TRBV30 with TRBJ1-1, with 9 bases lining up with TRBD1. CDR3 length: 19 amino acids. V lost 3 bases to trimming and J lost 4 bases; unmatched junction nucleotides: 21. Germline V gene lookup returns CDR1 GTSNPN and CDR2 SVGIG (reference sequence). The CDR3 nucleotides are TGTGCCTGGAGCACACCTCCCCACAGGGGGCGAAAGAGTAGCACTGAAGCTTTCTTT. It specifies CAWSTPPHRGRKSSTEAFF.

The table lists this clonotype with a count of one. The genes are TRBV20-1 and TRBJ1-2; D gene ambiguous. The CDR3 spans 11 residues. CDR1 and CDR2 from the germline V gene are DFQATT and SNEGSKA (reference sequence). V lost 8 bases and J lost 4, with 11 bases in between. This CDR3 is CSTKDGYGYTF. CDR3 nucleotides: TGCAGTACCAAGGACGGCTATGGCTACACCTTC.

This clonotype showed up just a few times. V gene TRBV7-9 combines with J gene TRBJ2-7, with D uncertain. There are 14 residues in the CDR3. Trimming removed 8 bases from V and 0 bases from J, with 14 bases in between. Germline V gives CDR1 SEHNR, CDR2 FQNEAQ (reference sequence). The CDR3 bases are TGTGCCAGCTCACTAACGGGTAGCTCCTACGAGCAGTACTTC. Translation gives CASSLTGSSYEQYF. Full variable domain (rest looked up from reference TRBV7-9 and TRBJ2-7): DTGVSQNPRHKITKRGQNVTFRCDPISEHNRLYWYRQTLGQGPEFLTYFQNEAQLEKSRLLSDRFSAERPKGSFSTLEIQRTEQGDSAMYLCASSLTGSSYEQYFGPGTRLTVT.

A single count supports this clonotype. The rearrangement joins TRBV3-1 to TRBJ2-5; D unresolved. This CDR3 contains 16 residues. The V end lost 4 bases, the J end lost 1 base, and 16 bases lay between the germline ends. The germline gives CDR1 LGHDT, CDR2 YNNKEL (reference sequence). The CDR3 region is CASSLASILSQETQYF. The CDR3 DNA sequence: TGTGCCAGCAGCCTGGCATCCATCCTGTCCCAAGAGACCCAGTACTTC.

The chain employs TRBV30 and TRBJ2-5; TRBD2 matches 9 bases. Germline CDR1 and CDR2: GTSNPN and SVGIG (reference sequence). Trimming cost V 1 base and J 5 bases; bases outside gene matches: 8. This CDR3 is built from 15 residues. CDR3 protein: CAWSGGGALEETQYF. The CDR3 DNA reads TGTGCCTGGAGTGGCGGGGGGGCACTGGAGGAGACCCAGTACTTC.

This chain joins TRBV10-3 and TRBJ2-7; 11 bases are shared with TRBD1. In germline, CDR1 is ENHRY, CDR2 SYGVKD. The CDR3 is 16 amino acids. V was clipped by 2 bases and J by 0 bases; unmatched bases: 3. The CDR3 DNA reads as TGTGCCATCAGTGAGGCGGGACAGGGGGGCTCCTACGAGCAGTACTTC. Its protein is CAISEAGQGGSYEQYF.

The chain recombines TRBV30 with TRBJ2-7, with D perhaps matching TRBD1 (6 bases). The ends were cut back, 7 bases at V and 0 bases at J, with 10 bases in the middle. The germline gives CDR1 GTSNPN, CDR2 SVGIG (reference sequence). CDR3 length: 12 amino acids. CDR3 protein: CASDSSSYEQYF. The CDR3 DNA reads TGTGCCTCGGACAGTAGCTCCTACGAGCAGTACTTC.

The genes are TRBV18 and TRBJ2-2, with TRBD1 matching over 7 bases. V dropped 4 bases and J dropped 5; count of bases not matched to a gene: 4. Per germline, CDR1 KGHSH and CDR2 LQKENI. CDR3 size: 14 residues. In DNA form, the CDR3 reads TGTGCCAGCTCACAGGGGGCGCGAACCGGGGAGCTGTTTTTT. Translating it yields CASSQGARTGELFF. The variable domain in full, with the rest retrieved from reference TRBV18 and TRBJ2-2, is NAGVMQNPRHLVRRRGQEARLRCSPMKGHSHVYWYRQLPEEGLKFMVYLQKENIIDESGMPKERFSAEFPKEGPSILRIQQVVRGDSAAYFCASSQGARTGELFFGEGSRLTVL.

This chain links TRBV3-1 with TRBJ1-2; D uncertain. The CDR3 sequence is 12 residues long. The V gene lost 1 base and the J gene lost 8 bases, with 8 bases spanning the gap. Germline V CDR1 and CDR2: LGHDT, YNNKEL (reference sequence). The CDR3 protein is CASSQVLLGYTF. DNA for the CDR3: TGTGCCAGCAGCCAAGTGCTGTTAGGCTACACCTTC.

This chain's CDR3 is CSADRGLASTDTQYF. The CDR3 coding sequence is TGCAGTGCCGACCGGGGACTAGCTAGCACAGATACGCAGTATTTT. The genes are TRBV20-1 and TRBJ2-3, with 9 positions matching TRBD2. Trimming at V came to 6 bases and at J to 0 bases, leaving 7 bases not matched to a gene. The CDR3 runs 15 residues. Germline values: CDR1 DFQATT, CDR2 SNEGSKA (reference sequence).

This clonotype was picked up one time. This chain joins TRBV20-1 and TRBJ2-2, with 8 bases lining up with TRBD1. V lost 5 bases, J lost 5 bases, and 10 bases stayed unmatched. The germline CDR1 and CDR2 sequences are DFQATT and SNEGSKA (reference sequence). The CDR3 contains 15 residues. This chain's CDR3 is CSAPLGGQATGELFF. The CDR3 bases are TGCAGTGCTCCCCTGGGGGGACAGGCGACCGGGGAGCTGTTTTTT.

This clonotype was recorded only once. The CDR3 here is CASRAQTTGLAFF. CDR3 sequence (DNA): TGTGCCAGCAGAGCCCAGACGACAGGGTTAGCTTTCTTT. The chain combines TRBV12-3 or TRBV12-4 with TRBJ1-1; TRBD1 matches 7 bases. V gave up 6 bases and J gave up 10 bases; unmatched junction bases: 11. The CDR3 covers 13 residues.

The V call is TRBV10-3, the J call TRBJ2-5; 7 bases line up with TRBD1. Germline-derived CDR1 and CDR2 are ENHRY and SYGVKD. V trimming: 3 bases; J trimming: 5 bases; junction bases outside the gene matches: 9. There are 15 residues in the CDR3. CDR3 in DNA: TGTGCCATCAGTGACCCGGCTACAGGGGAGGAGACCCAGTACTTC. Its protein is CAISDPATGEETQYF.

The J gene is TRBJ1-2, the V gene TRBV29-1; the D is unclear. V was shortened by 4 bases and J by 8 bases, with 17 bases between the two germline ends. CDR3 length equals 13 residues. Germline CDR1 SQVTM, CDR2 ANQGSEA. For the CDR3, the DNA is TGCAGCGTTGTGGCGGACGGCGTCCAGGGCTACACCTTC. Translation: CSVVADGVQGYTF.

The chain is built from TRBV9 and TRBJ2-5, with D perhaps matching TRBD2 (5 bases). The length of the CDR3 is 13 residues. CDR1 and CDR2 (germline): SGDLS, YYNGEE. The V end was cut by 1 base, the J end by 5 bases, with 9 bases between. The CDR3 sequence is CASSVQDWETQYF. DNA of the CDR3: TGTGCCAGCAGCGTACAGGACTGGGAGACCCAGTACTTC.

The V call is TRBV7-2, the J call TRBJ1-1; TRBD1 aligns across 9 bases. V lost 4 bases to trimming and J lost 1 base; unmatched junction nucleotides: 1. The CDR3 covers 14 residues. Germline lookup yields CDR1 SGHTA and CDR2 FQGNSA. This CDR3 reads CASSSDRGNTEAFF. CDR3 coding DNA: TGTGCCAGCAGCTCGGACAGGGGGAACACTGAAGCTTTCTTT.

The chain is built from TRBV20-1 and TRBJ1-6, with D uncertain. The ends were cut back, 6 bases at V and 4 bases at J, with 16 bases in the middle. In germline, CDR1 is DFQATT, CDR2 SNEGSKA (reference sequence). This CDR3 region has 15 residues. CDR3 amino acids: CSATPTSDYNSPLHF. The CDR3, as DNA: TGCAGTGCGACCCCGACAAGCGATTATAATTCACCCCTCCACTTT.

The V gene is TRBV30, the J gene TRBJ2-1; possibly TRBD2 for D (5 bases). Germline V gives CDR1 GTSNPN, CDR2 SVGIG (reference sequence). The germline V and J ends were trimmed by 2 bases and 6 bases, with 14 bases remaining between them. The CDR3 consists of 14 residues. The CDR3 region has the DNA TGTGCCTGGAGTACGGGAAGGTTTTCCAATGAGCAGTTCTTC. Protein sequence: CAWSTGRFSNEQFF.

CDR3 bases: TGTGCCAGCAGCTTATACGGCCAGGCATTCTATGGCTACACCTTC. Its protein is CASSLYGQAFYGYTF. J is TRBJ1-2 and V is TRBV7-2; D ambiguous. V was pared by 2 bases and J by 4 bases, with 14 bases between. The CDR3 covers 15 residues. The germline V gene has CDR1 SGHTA and CDR2 FQGNSA.

V is TRBV20-1 and J is TRBJ2-1; 7 bases map to TRBD2. CDR1 and CDR2 (germline): DFQATT, SNEGSKA (reference sequence). The CDR3 contains 15 residues. V was clipped by 0 bases and J by 5 bases; unmatched bases: 7. In nucleotides, the CDR3 is TGCAGTGCTAGAGATCTCCAGCGGGGACACAATGAGCAGTTCTTC. It is translated as CSARDLQRGHNEQFF.

This clonotype was found a few times. V gene TRBV6-2 or TRBV6-3 combines with J gene TRBJ1-2; TRBD1 is a possible D gene (5 bases). In germline, CDR1 is MNHEY, CDR2 SVGEGT. The length of the CDR3 is 13 residues. Trimming stripped 4 bases from V and 2 bases from J, with 8 bases between. DNA for the CDR3: TGTGCCAGCAGTTTGACAGCCAACTATGGCTACACCTTC. It specifies CASSLTANYGYTF.